This entry describes one TCR beta chain. The sample originates from a study of cytomegalovirus exposure and HLA in healthy donors. A multiplex PCR was run with 60 Vbeta primers and 13 Jbeta primers. The repertoire was sequenced with immunoSEQ multiplex PCR; TCRdb's copy has only in-frame clones and lacks some. The data hold 85,000 to 100,000 clones, with just under 85% observed a single time. Sequenced input: PBMCs. This clonotype was sampled from a young woman in good health and CMV-seropositive.

This chain's CDR3 is CASSLALAGGPGELFF. The CDR3 nucleotides read TGCGCCAGCAGCTTGGCGCTAGCGGGGGGTCCCGGGGAGCTGTTTTTT. This sequence joins TRBV5-1 and TRBJ2-2; 11 positions match TRBD2. Germline values: CDR1 SGHRS, CDR2 YFSETQ. V shed 0 bases, J shed 6 bases, and the junction held 4 bases outside the gene matches. This CDR3 is 16 amino acids long.